This entry features one T cell receptor beta chain sequence. In the PCR, 60 Vbeta and 13 Jbeta primers were used. The data were produced by immunoSEQ multiplex PCR, yet TCRdb's version contains in-frame clones alone and is incomplete. The sample holds around 160,000 clones; 60% to 85% are singletons and the top ten take 2.5% to 3.5%. The data were obtained in a study of cytomegalovirus exposure and HLA in healthy donors. Germline lookup yields CDR1 KGHSH and CDR2 LQKENI. CDR3 length equals 15 residues. The ends were cut back, 5 bases at V and 4 bases at J, with 18 bases in the middle. Sequencing input: PBMCs. This clonotype was sampled from a man aged 40-49 years in good health and CMV-seropositive. The chain has TRBV18 and TRBJ2-7, with D possibly TRBD1 on 5 matching bases. CDR3 coding DNA: TGTGCCAGCTCAGCGACAGCCCCAGGACCATACGAGCAGTACTTC. Translation: CASSATAPGPYEQYF.